One and the same sample provided the 27 T cell receptor beta chains below, sequenced in a study of Ad26.COV2.S vaccination and SARS-CoV-2 variants. Some clones are missing from TCRdb's copy, which holds only in-frame ones; the method was immunoSEQ multiplex PCR. The sample shows some 180,000 clones, roughly nine tenths of them seen only once. Sample: peripheral blood, taken after recovery from COVID-19. These receptors originate from a human donor who had recovered from COVID-19.

The rearrangement uses TRBV18 and TRBJ1-2; D gene uncertain. The CDR3 sequence is 13 residues long. V was clipped by 3 bases and J by 2 bases, with 7 bases between them. Germline-derived CDR1 and CDR2 are KGHSH and LQKENI. DNA of the CDR3: TGTGCCAGCTCACCTGACAAGAACTATGGCTACACCTTC. Protein sequence: CASSPDKNYGYTF. Variable domain in full (rest from reference TRBV18 and TRBJ1-2): NAGVMQNPRHLVRRRGQEARLRCSPMKGHSHVYWYRQLPEEGLKFMVYLQKENIIDESGMPKERFSAEFPKEGPSILRIQQVVRGDSAAYFCASSPDKNYGYTFGSGTRLTVV.

This rearrangement joins TRBV6-5 to TRBJ1-1, with TRBD1 matching 10 bases. Germline lookup yields CDR1 MNHEY and CDR2 SVGAGI. With 5 bases clipped from V and 4 bases from J, the junction kept 4 bases outside the gene matches. The CDR3 consists of 14 residues. CDR3 in DNA: TGTGCCAGCAGTCCCTGGACAGGGGGCACTGAAGCTTTCTTT. Its translation is CASSPWTGGTEAFF.

The chain uses TRBV2 and TRBJ1-5; the D gene is possibly TRBD1 (5 bases). With 2 bases removed from V and 2 bases from J, the gap between germline ends came to 7 bases. The CDR3 covers 14 residues. Per germline, CDR1 SNHLY and CDR2 FYNNEI. The CDR3 here is CASSEQGGNQPQHF. CDR3 DNA: TGTGCCAGCAGTGAACAGGGAGGCAATCAGCCCCAGCATTTT.

This clone was detected once. The V call is TRBV19, the J call TRBJ1-5, with 8 bases matching TRBD1. The V gene's germline CDR1 is LNHDA and CDR2 SQIVND (reference sequence). The CDR3 has 15 residues. V dropped 7 bases and J dropped 1; count of bases not matched to a gene: 6. DNA for the CDR3: TGTGCCAGTACCGTGGACAGGGTCAGCAATCAGCCCCAGCATTTT. It translates to CASTVDRVSNQPQHF.

This clone was counted once. The chain employs TRBV7-3 and TRBJ2-3; 7 bases are shared with TRBD1. V lost 0 bases and J lost 1; bases outside the gene matches: 1. The CDR3 consists of 15 residues. The germline V gene encodes CDR1 SGHTA and CDR2 FQGTGA. For the CDR3, the DNA is TGTGCCAGCAGCTTAACCGACAGGGGCACAGATACGCAGTATTTT. Residues: CASSLTDRGTDTQYF.

The CDR3 DNA is TGTGCCATCAGTGAGTCGATAGCACCGGGGGGACACGAGCAGTACTTC. This gives the protein CAISESIAPGGHEQYF. V gene TRBV10-3 combines with J gene TRBJ2-7; 7 positions agree with TRBD2. The J segment lost 5 bases and the V segment lost 0 bases, leaving 10 bases of the junction unmatched. This CDR3 comprises 16 residues. Per the germline V gene, CDR1 is ENHRY and CDR2 is SYGVKD.

As DNA, the CDR3 is TGTGCCAGCAGCAATATGAACACCGGGGAGCTGTTTTTT. The encoded protein is CASSNMNTGELFF. The J gene is TRBJ2-2, the V gene TRBV6-2 or TRBV6-3, with D unclear. Germline-derived CDR1 and CDR2 are MNHEY and SVGEGT. The ends were cut back, 6 bases at V and 1 base at J, with 6 bases in the middle. The CDR3 has 13 amino acids.

The chain carries TRBV7-8 and TRBJ2-7; TRBD2 might be the D (5 bases). The V end lost 5 bases, the J end lost 5 bases, and 19 bases lay between the germline ends. The CDR3 spans 15 residues. Germline V gene data show CDR1 as SGHVS and CDR2 as FQNEAQ. The CDR3 loop is CASSPPTIMIHEQYF. The CDR3 DNA sequence: TGTGCCAGCAGCCCGCCGACTATTATGATCCACGAGCAGTACTTC.

The chain couples TRBV7-8 to TRBJ2-7; 12 nucleotides line up with TRBD2. The CDR3 length is 14 residues. After removal of 2 bases from V and 4 bases from J, the junction contained 0 bases not matched to a gene. Germline values: CDR1 SGHVS, CDR2 FQNEAQ. The CDR3 DNA sequence: TGTGCCAGCAGCTTACTAGCGGGAGGGTACGAGCAGTACTTC. Its protein product is CASSLLAGGYEQYF. The complete variable domain, with remaining parts taken from reference TRBV7-8 and TRBJ2-7, reads GAGVSQSPRYKVAKRGQDVALRCDPISGHVSLFWYQQALGQGPEFLTYFQNEAQLDKSGLPSDRFFAERPEGSVSTLKIQRTQQEDSAVYLCASSLLAGGYEQYFGPGTRLTVT.

The chain is built from TRBV27 and TRBJ2-3, with D hard to call. V gave up 3 bases and J gave up 4 bases, with 5 bases separating them. The CDR3 runs to 12 residues. Germline loops: CDR1 MNHEY, CDR2 SMNVEV (reference sequence). The chain's CDR3 is CASSFLADTQYF. DNA of the CDR3: TGTGCCAGCAGTTTTCTTGCAGATACGCAGTATTTT.

This chain links TRBV5-1 with TRBJ2-7; D is perhaps TRBD2 (5 bases). V was clipped by 4 bases and J by 3 bases, with 11 bases between them. CDR3 length equals 13 residues. Germline V gene data show CDR1 as SGHRS and CDR2 as YFSETQ. The CDR3 loop is CASSLPGGYEQYF. The CDR3 region has the DNA TGCGCCAGCAGCCTCCCAGGAGGCTACGAGCAGTACTTC.

The chain combines TRBV6-5 with TRBJ2-7; 12 bases are a match to TRBD2. CDR1 and CDR2 from the germline V gene are MNHEY and SVGAGI. V gave up 5 bases and J gave up 5 bases; unmatched junction bases: 7. The CDR3 loop spans 15 amino acids. The CDR3 is CASSMMTSGRHEQYF. The CDR3 coding sequence is TGTGCCAGCAGTATGATGACTAGCGGGAGACACGAGCAGTACTTC.

The V gene is TRBV9, the J gene TRBJ2-5; 8 bases align to TRBD2. Germline values: CDR1 SGDLS, CDR2 YYNGEE. The CDR3 extends over 16 amino acids. After removal of 0 bases from V and 3 bases from J, the junction contained 7 bases not matched to a gene. The CDR3 loop reads CASSVDSGSAEETQYF. CDR3 DNA: TGTGCCAGCAGCGTAGACAGCGGGAGCGCGGAAGAGACCCAGTACTTC.

The chain is built from TRBV14 and TRBJ2-2; D is uncertain. The CDR3 covers 15 residues. Trimming took 1 base from V and 6 from J, leaving 12 bases between them. Germline V gives CDR1 SGHDN, CDR2 FVKESK. The CDR3 here is CASSQAPLSAGELFF. DNA of the CDR3: TGTGCCAGCAGCCAAGCCCCTTTGTCGGCCGGGGAGCTGTTTTTT.

The J gene is TRBJ1-1, the V gene TRBV19; D is undetermined. Trimming stripped 1 base from V and 5 bases from J, with 11 bases between. Germline V gene lookup returns CDR1 LNHDA and CDR2 SQIVND (reference sequence). The CDR3 is 14 residues long. The chain's CDR3 is CASSIGSRGTEAFF. CDR3 sequence (DNA): TGTGCCAGTAGTATAGGGAGCCGGGGAACTGAAGCTTTCTTT.

The chain employs TRBV12-5 and TRBJ1-1, with D perhaps TRBD1 (6 bases). V was pared by 0 bases and J by 2 bases, with 10 bases between. The germline CDR1 and CDR2 sequences are LGHNT and FRNRAP. This CDR3 is built from 15 residues. The CDR3: CASGLVGHFNTEAFF. The CDR3 DNA follows: TGTGCTAGTGGTTTGGTGGGACACTTTAACACTGAAGCTTTCTTT.

The rearrangement uses TRBV4-2 and TRBJ2-1; D may be TRBD2 (5 bases). Germline CDR1 is LGHNA and CDR2 is YNFKEQ. This CDR3 is built from 14 residues. The V end was cut by 0 bases, the J end by 5 bases, with 8 bases between. This CDR3 reads CASSQDRGNNEQFF. The CDR3 nucleotides are TGTGCCAGCAGCCAAGATCGAGGGAACAATGAGCAGTTCTTC.

The chain employs TRBV11-2 and TRBJ2-1; 11 bases are shared with TRBD2. CDR1 is SGHAT, CDR2 FQNNGV, per germline. This CDR3 region has 14 residues. The trim removed 4 bases at V and 10 bases at J, leaving 6 bases unmatched. Here the CDR3 reads CASSSLLAGEEQFF. The DNA for the CDR3 is TGTGCCAGCAGCTCCTTACTAGCGGGGGAGGAGCAGTTCTTC.

V is TRBV3-1 (or the pseudogene TRBV3-2) and J is TRBJ2-7; D may be TRBD1 (6 bases). CDR3 size: 13 residues. Germline CDR1 reads LGHDT; CDR2 reads YNNKEL (reference sequence). V lost 8 bases to trimming and J lost 0 bases, with 11 bases between them. Written as DNA, the CDR3 is TGTGCCAGCGCGAACAGGGACTCCTACGAGCAGTACTTC. Its translation: CASANRDSYEQYF.

The chain carries TRBV28 and TRBJ1-6; 10 bases line up with TRBD1. Trimming at V came to 6 bases and at J to 8 bases, leaving 4 bases not matched to a gene. The CDR3 is made up of 14 amino acids. CDR1 and CDR2 from the germline V gene are MDHEN and SYDVKM. CDR3 in amino acids: CASSLGTGDSPLHF. CDR3 DNA: TGTGCCAGCAGCCTCGGGACAGGGGATTCACCCCTCCACTTT.

V gene TRBV10-1 combines with J gene TRBJ2-5; D is ambiguous. V was pared by 10 bases and J by 7 bases, with 13 bases between. Per germline, CDR1 WNHNN and CDR2 SYGVQD (reference sequence). This CDR3 region has 11 residues. In DNA, the CDR3 is TGCGCCATCCGTTCCCATGGGACCCAGTACTTC. The encoded protein is CAIRSHGTQYF.

This clone has a handful of counts. The J gene is TRBJ1-3, the V gene TRBV11-3, with D unresolved. The V gene lost 6 bases and the J gene lost 5 bases, with 8 bases spanning the gap. Per the germline V gene, CDR1 is SGHNT and CDR2 is YENEEA. The CDR3 spans 12 residues. CDR3 protein: CASSLDRNTIYF. CDR3 in DNA: TGTGCCAGCAGTTTGGATCGAAACACCATATATTTT. The full variable domain, completed using reference TRBV11-3 and TRBJ1-3, is EAGVVQSPRYKIIEKKQPVAFWCNPISGHNTLYWYLQNLGQGPELLIRYENEEAVDDSQLPKDRFSAERLKGVDSTLKIQPAELGDSAVYLCASSLDRNTIYFGEGSWLTVV.

CDR3 coding DNA: TGTGCCAGCAGTTTACCGGGGGGGTTTCGGGAAAAACTGTTTTTT. Its protein product is CASSLPGGFREKLFF. The rearrangement joins TRBV28 to TRBJ1-4, with a tentative D call TRBD1 (5 bases). The CDR3 is 15 residues long. The V gene lost 2 bases and the J gene lost 8 bases, with 15 bases spanning the gap. Germline loops: CDR1 MDHEN, CDR2 SYDVKM.

V and J are TRBV5-5 and TRBJ1-5, with D perhaps matching TRBD1 (5 bases). CDR3 length equals 16 residues. Germline CDR1 SGHKS, CDR2 YYEKEE (reference sequence). With 0 bases removed from V and 1 base from J, the gap between germline ends came to 11 bases. The CDR3 DNA reads as TGTGCCAGCAGCTTGGTCGGGGGACGCAGCAATCAGCCCCAGCATTTT. This gives the protein CASSLVGGRSNQPQHF.

V usage is TRBV7-9 and J usage is TRBJ1-1; no definite D call. Germline values: CDR1 SEHNR, CDR2 FQNEAQ (reference sequence). V lost 6 bases, J lost 1 base, and 9 bases lay in between. The CDR3 totals 13 residues. This CDR3 reads CASRERWNTEAFF. CDR3 DNA: TGTGCCAGCAGAGAAAGATGGAACACTGAAGCTTTCTTT.

This clone has only a few counts. The chain couples TRBV6-2 or TRBV6-3 to TRBJ2-1, with D unclear. The V and J ends lost 5 bases and 4 bases respectively, with 9 bases between them. This CDR3 comprises 13 residues. Per germline, CDR1 MNHEY and CDR2 SVGEGT. CDR3 region: CASSRYSYNEQFF. In nucleotides, the CDR3 is TGTGCCAGCAGTCGTTATTCTTACAATGAGCAGTTCTTC.

The rearrangement joins TRBV28 to TRBJ1-2; 10 nucleotides match TRBD1. V lost 5 bases, J lost 7 bases, and 4 bases stayed unmatched. CDR1 MDHEN and CDR2 SYDVKM come from the germline V gene. The CDR3 consists of 13 residues. The CDR3 protein is CASSLDRGLGYTF. CDR3 in DNA: TGTGCCAGCAGTCTCGACAGGGGGCTTGGCTACACCTTC.